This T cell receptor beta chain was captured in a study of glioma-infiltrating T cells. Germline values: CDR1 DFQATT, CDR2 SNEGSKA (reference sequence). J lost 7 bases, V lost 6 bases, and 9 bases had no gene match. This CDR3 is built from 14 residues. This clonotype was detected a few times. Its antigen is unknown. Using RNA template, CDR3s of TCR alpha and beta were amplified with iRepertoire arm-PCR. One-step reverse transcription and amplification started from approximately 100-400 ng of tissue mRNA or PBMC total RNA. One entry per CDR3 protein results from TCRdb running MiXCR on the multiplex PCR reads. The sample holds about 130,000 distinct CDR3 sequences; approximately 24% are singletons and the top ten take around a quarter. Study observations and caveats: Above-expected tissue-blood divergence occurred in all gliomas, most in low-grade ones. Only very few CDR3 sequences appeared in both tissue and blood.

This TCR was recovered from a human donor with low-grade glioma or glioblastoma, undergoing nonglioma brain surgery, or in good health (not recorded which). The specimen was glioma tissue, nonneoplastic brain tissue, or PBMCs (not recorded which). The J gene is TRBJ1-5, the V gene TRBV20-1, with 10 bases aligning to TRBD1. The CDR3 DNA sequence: TGCAGTGCCCCGACAGGGGGCGTTGGACAGCCCCAGCATTTT. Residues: CSAPTGGVGQPQHF.